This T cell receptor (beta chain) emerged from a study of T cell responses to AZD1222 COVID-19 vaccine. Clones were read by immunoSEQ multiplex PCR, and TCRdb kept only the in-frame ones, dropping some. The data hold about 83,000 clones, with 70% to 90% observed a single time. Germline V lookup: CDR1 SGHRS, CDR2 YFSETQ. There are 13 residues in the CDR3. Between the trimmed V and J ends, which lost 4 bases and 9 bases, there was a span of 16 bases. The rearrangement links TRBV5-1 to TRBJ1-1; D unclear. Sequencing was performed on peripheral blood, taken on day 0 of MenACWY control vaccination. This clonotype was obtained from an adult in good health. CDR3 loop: CASSGPDSSQAFF. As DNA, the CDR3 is TGCGCCAGCAGCGGCCCGGACTCGTCTCAAGCTTTCTTT.